The 17 T cell receptor beta chains below were found in one sample sequenced in a study of shared clonotypes between healthy human individuals. Profiling relied on immunoSEQ multiplex PCR, and the TCRdb table lists in-frame clones only, not all of them. In the table there are 650,000 to 750,000 clones, approximately 75% of which are singletons. Sequenced material: memory CD4+ T cells sorted from blood. Subset given: CD45RA-negative fraction. The receptors derive from a woman aged 25 to 45 in good health.

J is TRBJ2-1 and V is TRBV9; 16 bases map to TRBD2. Looked up from germline, CDR1 is SGDLS and CDR2 is YYNGEE. The ends lost 3 bases at V and 8 bases at J; junction bases unmatched: 5. CDR3 size: 16 residues. The CDR3 nucleotides are TGTGCCAGCAGCGGTGGGACTAGCGGGAGGGTCGATGAGCAGTTCTTC. Encoded protein: CASSGGTSGRVDEQFF.

The chain combines TRBV28 with TRBJ2-7; 8 nucleotides match TRBD2. The CDR3 loop spans 16 amino acids. CDR1 is MDHEN and CDR2 is SYDVKM in the germline V gene. The V segment lost 5 bases and the J segment 7 bases; nucleotides outside the gene matches: 16. As DNA, the CDR3 is TGTGCCAGCAGTCGATCCGAAGCGGGAGCCTCGGGGGAGCAGTACTTC. Its protein is CASSRSEAGASGEQYF.

This chain joins TRBV5-1 and TRBJ2-3; 7 nucleotides line up with TRBD1. Trimming removed 3 bases from V and 0 bases from J; junction bases left unmatched: 7. Looked up from germline, CDR1 is SGHRS and CDR2 is YFSETQ. This CDR3 region has 16 residues. The CDR3 coding sequence is TGCGCCAGCAGCTCATACAGGGGTGCGAGCACAGATACGCAGTATTTT. It specifies CASSSYRGASTDTQYF. Using reference TRBV5-1 and TRBJ2-3 for the parts outside the CDR3, the full variable domain is KAGVTQTPRYLIKTRGQQVTLSCSPISGHRSVSWYQQTPGQGLQFLFEYFSETQRNKGNFPGRFSGRQFSNSRSEMNVSTLELGDSALYLCASSSYRGASTDTQYFGPGTRLTVL.

The CDR3 protein is CASSERTRHEQYF. As DNA, the CDR3 is TGTGCCAGCAGTGAGAGGACTAGACACGAGCAGTACTTC. This sequence joins TRBV25-1 and TRBJ2-7; TRBD2 agrees at 7 bases. From germline, CDR1 is MGHDK and CDR2 SYGVNS. CDR3 size: 13 residues. V trimming: 3 bases; J trimming: 5 bases; junction bases outside the gene matches: 4.

The gene calls are TRBV6-1 and TRBJ2-7; D remains ambiguous. Deletions cut 0 bases from V and 6 bases from J, with 6 bases between. CDR3 length: 12 residues. Germline V CDR1 and CDR2: MNHNS, SASEGT. The CDR3 protein is CASSEAAREQYF. For the CDR3, the DNA is TGTGCCAGCAGTGAAGCTGCACGCGAGCAGTACTTC.

V gene TRBV28 combines with J gene TRBJ2-7, with D tentatively TRBD2 (7 bases). V was shortened by 3 bases and J by 0 bases, with 15 bases between the two germline ends. The germline V gene encodes CDR1 MDHEN and CDR2 SYDVKM. CDR3 length equals 16 residues. The DNA of the CDR3 is TGTGCCAGCAGTTTCGGACTAGTAGGGGGCTCCTACGAGCAGTACTTC. Translation gives CASSFGLVGGSYEQYF.

The gene calls are TRBV15 and TRBJ1-3; 10 nucleotides line up with TRBD1. This CDR3 is built from 16 residues. Germline CDR1 LNHNV, CDR2 YYDKDF (reference sequence). V was clipped by 0 bases and J by 6 bases; unmatched bases: 5. The CDR3 coding sequence is TGTGCCACCAGCAGAGATCGGGACAGGGGTCCAAACACCATATATTTT. It codes for CATSRDRDRGPNTIYF.

This sequence joins TRBV19 and TRBJ2-1; 8 bases match TRBD2. The CDR3 is 15 amino acids. V dropped 11 bases and J dropped 6; count of bases not matched to a gene: 15. The germline V gene encodes CDR1 LNHDA and CDR2 SQIVND (reference sequence). CDR3 sequence reads: CASDPASGFGNEQFF. CDR3 sequence (DNA): TGTGCCTCCGACCCGGCTAGCGGGTTTGGCAATGAGCAGTTCTTC.

About this clone: This same CDR3 is encoded by further DNA sequences in the sample. V usage is TRBV5-4 and J usage is TRBJ1-2; TRBD1 is a possible D gene (6 bases). The V end was cut by 4 bases, the J end by 0 bases, with 10 bases between. Per germline, CDR1 SGHNT and CDR2 YYREEE (reference sequence). The CDR3 has 14 amino acids. DNA for the CDR3: TGTGCCAGCAGCCTGGACAGAACTAACTATGGCTACACCTTC. Amino acid sequence: CASSLDRTNYGYTF.

The chain has TRBV27 and TRBJ1-1; tentatively, D is TRBD1 (5 bases). Germline CDR1 MNHEY, CDR2 SMNVEV (reference sequence). This CDR3 has 14 residues. The ends were cut back, 6 bases at V and 1 base at J, with 12 bases in the middle. The CDR3: CASSRNQGNTEAFF. In DNA form, the CDR3 reads TGTGCCAGCAGCCGTAACCAGGGGAACACTGAAGCTTTCTTT.

J is TRBJ1-3 and V is TRBV18, with D possibly matching TRBD1 (5 bases). The germline V gene encodes CDR1 KGHSH and CDR2 LQKENI. This CDR3 spans 15 amino acids. Trimming cost V 7 bases and J 0 bases, with 13 bases left between them. CDR3 residues: CASFKGANSGNTIYF. The CDR3 DNA reads as TGTGCCAGCTTTAAAGGGGCCAACTCTGGAAACACCATATATTTT.

The chain couples TRBV6-6 to TRBJ1-1; 10 nucleotides agree with TRBD1. Trimming took 4 bases from V and 2 from J; bases not matched to a gene: 4. The CDR3 extends over 15 amino acids. Germline assignment: CDR1 MNHNY and CDR2 SVGAGI (reference sequence). CDR3 region: CASSSTTGGNTEAFF. As DNA, the CDR3 is TGTGCCAGCAGTTCTACGACAGGGGGCAACACTGAAGCTTTCTTT.

Many counts were recorded for this clone. The rearrangement joins TRBV2 to TRBJ2-7, with 8 bases lining up with TRBD1. V gave up 5 bases and J gave up 6 bases; unmatched junction bases: 12. This CDR3 contains 15 residues. CDR1 and CDR2 (germline): SNHLY, FYNNEI. CDR3 sequence reads: CASSTEGQGQVEQYF. For the CDR3, the DNA is TGTGCCAGCAGTACCGAAGGACAGGGTCAGGTCGAGCAGTACTTC.

The chain combines TRBV6-1 with TRBJ2-3; D may be TRBD2 (5 bases). The CDR3 runs to 12 residues. Germline loops: CDR1 MNHNS, CDR2 SASEGT. V dropped 7 bases and J dropped 4 bases, with 9 bases sitting between them. The CDR3 nucleotides read TGTGCCAGCAAACTAGAGGCAGATACGCAGTATTTT. Translation gives CASKLEADTQYF.

V and J are TRBV7-9 and TRBJ2-1, with 12 bases aligning to TRBD2. Per germline, CDR1 SEHNR and CDR2 FQNEAQ (reference sequence). The CDR3 runs to 16 residues. The ends lost 4 bases at V and 0 bases at J; junction bases unmatched: 1. The CDR3 bases are TGTGCCAGCAGCTCGGGACTAGCGGGCTCCTACAATGAGCAGTTCTTC. Protein sequence: CASSSGLAGSYNEQFF.

The V gene is TRBV11-3, the J gene TRBJ2-1, with 11 bases aligning to TRBD1. CDR1 SGHNT and CDR2 YENEEA come from the germline V gene. The CDR3 contains 15 residues. J gave up 6 bases and V 5 bases, and 6 bases lay outside the gene matches. In nucleotides, the CDR3 is TGTGCCAGCAGCCCAGGACAGGGGGCGATCAATGAGCAGTTCTTC. Protein sequence: CASSPGQGAINEQFF.

The J gene is TRBJ1-5, the V gene TRBV4-2; TRBD1 might be the D (5 bases). V was clipped by 6 bases and J by 3 bases, with 18 bases between them. CDR1 and CDR2 from the germline V gene are LGHNA and YNFKEQ. The CDR3 has 16 residues. In nucleotides, the CDR3 is TGTGCCAGCAGGCCCGCATTGGGGGATCTCAATCAGCCCCAGCATTTT. This sequence encodes CASRPALGDLNQPQHF.